A selection of T cell receptor beta chains follows, all from one sample in a study of cytomegalovirus exposure and HLA in healthy donors. Some clones are missing from TCRdb's copy, which holds only in-frame ones; the method was immunoSEQ multiplex PCR. Seen here are about 130,000 clones, about 80% observed once, and the top ten hold 2.5% to 3.5%. Sequenced: PBMCs. The source is a woman in her 50s in good health and CMV-seronegative. CDR3s include the opening cysteine and the closing phenylalanine or tryptophan. D genes are given only for firm matches. The size of a clone is reported for some rows only, either as once, few or many, or as a class for expanded clones.

CDR3nt: TGTGCCAGCAGCAAAATCCAGGGAAGGGCCAAAAACATTCAGTACTTC; CDR3aa: CASSKIQGRAKNIQYF; v_gene: TRBV21-1; abundance: NA; d_gene: NA; j_gene: TRBJ2-4
CDR3nt: TGTGCCAGCAGTTTAGGGCTGGGTGGCAATCAGCCCCAGCATTTT; CDR3aa: CASSLGLGGNQPQHF; v_gene: TRBV28; abundance: NA; d_gene: NA; j_gene: TRBJ1-5
CDR3nt: TGCAGCGCCGAGGGAGGCCCCCGGGGAGCCTACGAGCAGTACTTC; CDR3aa: CSAEGGPRGAYEQYF; v_gene: TRBV29-1; abundance: NA; d_gene: NA; j_gene: TRBJ2-7
CDR3nt: TGTGCCTGGATCCCGGACAGGGGCTATGGCTACACCTTC; CDR3aa: CAWIPDRGYGYTF; v_gene: TRBV30; abundance: NA; d_gene: TRBD1; j_gene: TRBJ1-2
CDR3nt: TGTGCCAGCAGTTTCGGACAGGGGCACACCGGGGAGCTGTTTTTT; CDR3aa: CASSFGQGHTGELFF; v_gene: TRBV6-5; abundance: NA; d_gene: TRBD1; j_gene: TRBJ2-2
CDR3nt: TGTGCCAGCAGCTTGGGCCCCACTAGCTACGAGCAGTACTTC; CDR3aa: CASSLGPTSYEQYF; v_gene: TRBV7-3; abundance: NA; d_gene: NA; j_gene: TRBJ2-7
CDR3nt: TGCGCCAGCAGCTGGGGACAGGGGGGAAATCAGCCCCAGCATTTT; CDR3aa: CASSWGQGGNQPQHF; v_gene: TRBV5-1; abundance: few; d_gene: TRBD1; j_gene: TRBJ1-5
CDR3nt: TGTGCCAGCAGCTTGCAAGCGGTTAGGGAGCTGTTTTTT; CDR3aa: CASSLQAVRELFF; v_gene: TRBV7-2; abundance: NA; d_gene: NA; j_gene: TRBJ2-2
CDR3nt: TGTGCCAGCAGCTTAACAGGGGTCTCTAACTATGGCTACACCTTC; CDR3aa: CASSLTGVSNYGYTF; v_gene: TRBV7-8; abundance: NA; d_gene: TRBD1; j_gene: TRBJ1-2
CDR3nt: TGTGCCAGCAGTTTACCTAGCGGGACCTACAATGAGCAGTTCTTC; CDR3aa: CASSLPSGTYNEQFF; v_gene: TRBV28; abundance: once; d_gene: TRBD2; j_gene: TRBJ2-1
CDR3nt: TGTGCCAGCAGTACAGAGTCTAACTATGGCTACACCTTC; CDR3aa: CASSTESNYGYTF; v_gene: TRBV28; abundance: NA; d_gene: NA; j_gene: TRBJ1-2
CDR3nt: TGTGCCAGCGCCCTGGGGGGAAGAAGCAATGAGCAGTTCTTC; CDR3aa: CASALGGRSNEQFF; v_gene: TRBV2; abundance: NA; d_gene: NA; j_gene: TRBJ2-1
CDR3nt: TGTGCCAGTAGTAGGGACAGGGCAAAGCTGAACACTGAAGCTTTCTTT; CDR3aa: CASSRDRAKLNTEAFF; v_gene: TRBV19; abundance: NA; d_gene: TRBD1; j_gene: TRBJ1-1
CDR3nt: TGTGCCAGCAGGGGCCTTAGAGACCGTCAGCCCCAGCATTTT; CDR3aa: CASRGLRDRQPQHF; v_gene: TRBV2; abundance: NA; d_gene: NA; j_gene: TRBJ1-5
CDR3nt: TGTGCCAGCTCCGGGACTAACATCTACGAGCAGTACTTC; CDR3aa: CASSGTNIYEQYF; v_gene: TRBV2; abundance: NA; d_gene: TRBD2; j_gene: TRBJ2-7
CDR3nt: TGCAGCGCCGTGAGGGTAAGCTCCTACAATGAGCAGTTCTTC; CDR3aa: CSAVRVSSYNEQFF; v_gene: TRBV29-1; abundance: NA; d_gene: NA; j_gene: TRBJ2-1
CDR3nt: TGTGCCAGTGGTTACGGGGGGGACAACGTCCTGACTTTC; CDR3aa: CASGYGGDNVLTF; v_gene: TRBV6-6; abundance: NA; d_gene: TRBD2; j_gene: TRBJ2-6
CDR3nt: TGCAGTGCTAGCTACGGGACTAGAACCTTC; CDR3aa: CSASYGTRTF; v_gene: TRBV20-1; abundance: NA; d_gene: TRBD2; j_gene: TRBJ2-4
CDR3nt: TGTGCCAGCAGCTCACACAGGGGGCCCGATGAAAAACTGTTTTTT; CDR3aa: CASSSHRGPDEKLFF; v_gene: TRBV6-6; abundance: few; d_gene: TRBD1; j_gene: TRBJ1-4
CDR3nt: TGTGCCAGCTCACCACCTGATAGGACAGGGAACCTCCGCAATGAGCAGTTCTTC; CDR3aa: CASSPPDRTGNLRNEQFF; v_gene: TRBV18; abundance: NA; d_gene: TRBD1; j_gene: TRBJ2-1
CDR3nt: TGTGCCACCAGCAGAGATTTCGCGGCGGATGAGCAGTTCTTC; CDR3aa: CATSRDFAADEQFF; v_gene: TRBV15; abundance: once; d_gene: NA; j_gene: TRBJ2-1
CDR3nt: TGTGCCAGCAGCTTGGTGGCGGGAGGCGGGGGGGATACGCAGTATTTT; CDR3aa: CASSLVAGGGGDTQYF; v_gene: TRBV5-4; abundance: once; d_gene: TRBD2; j_gene: TRBJ2-3
CDR3nt: TGTGCCAGCAGTCGTGGGGGGACTAGCGGCGCTGAGCAGTTCTTC; CDR3aa: CASSRGGTSGAEQFF; v_gene: TRBV6-5; abundance: NA; d_gene: TRBD2; j_gene: TRBJ2-1
CDR3nt: TGTGCCAGCAGCTTGGACTACTCCAACGAGCAGTACTTC; CDR3aa: CASSLDYSNEQYF; v_gene: TRBV5-4; abundance: NA; d_gene: NA; j_gene: TRBJ2-7
CDR3nt: TGTGCCACCAGTCCCTTCACGGGACAGGCGCTGGAGACCCAGTACTTC; CDR3aa: CATSPFTGQALETQYF; v_gene: TRBV15; abundance: NA; d_gene: TRBD1; j_gene: TRBJ2-5
CDR3nt: TGTGCCAGTAGATGGGACAGGGGTAACTATGGCTACACCTTC; CDR3aa: CASRWDRGNYGYTF; v_gene: TRBV19; abundance: NA; d_gene: TRBD1; j_gene: TRBJ1-2
CDR3nt: TGTGCCAGCAGCTTTGGACAGGCAATGATCCACTTT; CDR3aa: CASSFGQAMIHF; v_gene: TRBV7-2; abundance: NA; d_gene: TRBD1; j_gene: TRBJ1-6
CDR3nt: TGTGCCAGTATGACAGGGGCTTTCACAGATACGCAGTATTTT; CDR3aa: CASMTGAFTDTQYF; v_gene: TRBV19; abundance: few; d_gene: TRBD1; j_gene: TRBJ2-3
CDR3nt: TGCGCCAGCAGCCAACGAACGCCTGACTCGCGCTCCTACAATGAGCAGTTCTTC; CDR3aa: CASSQRTPDSRSYNEQFF; v_gene: TRBV4-1; abundance: once; d_gene: NA; j_gene: TRBJ2-1
CDR3nt: TGCGCCAGCAGCTTCTACAGGAACCAAGAGACCCAGTACTTC; CDR3aa: CASSFYRNQETQYF; v_gene: TRBV5-1; abundance: NA; d_gene: NA; j_gene: TRBJ2-5